This T cell receptor beta chain appears in the sequencing data of a study of blood T cell repertoires in COVID-19. The overall study: Both acute and convalescent COVID-19 samples were obtained from the United States, Italy and Spain. T cells, B-cell-depleted T cells, or PBMCs supplied cDNA or gDNA.

Per the original methods: Quantification of nucleated cells was approximated via reference gene primer amplification. TCRdb keeps only in-frame clones here, not all; method: immunoSEQ multiplex PCR. V and J calls and clone size are given by that table; D and trimming were obtained from the DNA. The sample has approximately 220,000 clones; about 82% are singletons. With V trimmed by 2 bases and J by 1 base, 15 bases remained unmatched. There are 19 residues in the CDR3. From germline, CDR1 is MNHEY and CDR2 SVGEGT. This receptor was obtained from a woman of 80 years or more with acute or convalescent COVID-19. Source material: peripheral blood. The V and J genes are TRBV6-2 or TRBV6-3 and TRBJ2-7; 9 bases map to TRBD1. The CDR3 loop reads CASSYPGTGNYIASYEQYF. DNA for the CDR3: TGTGCCAGCAGTTACCCCGGGACAGGGAATTACATAGCGTCCTACGAGCAGTACTTC.